This T cell receptor beta chain was profiled in a study of blood T cell repertoires in COVID-19. At the level of the study: Samples of COVID-19 (acute and convalescent) were obtained from the United States, Italy and Spain.

Per germline, CDR1 KGHSH and CDR2 LQKENI. The CDR3 extends over 13 amino acids. V dropped 3 bases and J dropped 5 bases, with 9 bases sitting between them. This clone was detected a few times. This CDR3 is also generated by other DNA sequences in the sample. Clones were sequenced by immunoSEQ multiplex PCR, and TCRdb holds only the in-frame ones, with some missing. The sample carries roughly 56,000 clones, more than 75% recorded once. This rearrangement joins TRBV18 to TRBJ2-3; TRBD1 might be the D (5 bases). Sequenced material: peripheral blood. The TCR originated in a man in his forties or fifties with active COVID-19. CDR3 in amino acids: CASSPSREDTQYF. Here the CDR3 DNA reads TGTGCCAGCTCACCTTCCAGGGAAGATACGCAGTATTTT.